Presented here are 31 T cell receptor beta chains from one specimen sequenced in a study of T cell changes during pregnancy in multiple sclerosis. Profiling relied on immunoSEQ multiplex PCR, and the TCRdb table lists in-frame clones only, not all of them. Here the sample spans about 24,000 clones, roughly nine tenths being singletons. Here the sequenced sample was CD8+ T cells from peripheral blood mononuclear cells, taken in the third trimester of pregnancy. The receptors were gathered from a female donor in good health, enrolled as a control in a pregnancy study.

V gene TRBV7-2 combines with J gene TRBJ1-1, with D uncertain. Germline V gene sequence: CDR1 SGHTA, CDR2 FQGNSA. V lost 4 bases and J 4 bases, leaving 16 bases between the germline ends. The CDR3 loop spans 15 amino acids. Written as DNA, the CDR3 is TGTGCCAGCAGCTCTAGACTCGGGGTTGGCACTGAAGCTTTCTTT. Translating gives CASSSRLGVGTEAFF.

This chain connects TRBV11-2 to TRBJ2-2, with a tentative D call TRBD1 (5 bases). Deletions cut 8 bases from V and 0 bases from J, with 7 bases between. The CDR3 runs 13 residues. In germline, CDR1 is SGHAT, CDR2 FQNNGV. CDR3 loop: CASEDTNTGELFF. CDR3 sequence (DNA): TGTGCCAGCGAGGACACGAACACCGGGGAGCTGTTTTTT.

V is TRBV2 and J is TRBJ1-3; 7 bases are a match to TRBD1. J lost 2 bases, V lost 6 bases, and 4 bases had no gene match. The CDR3 extends over 14 amino acids. Germline V gene sequence: CDR1 SNHLY, CDR2 FYNNEI. The CDR3 nucleotides read TGTGCCAGCAGACAGGGGTGGACTGGAAACACCATATATTTT. This sequence encodes CASRQGWTGNTIYF.

The rearrangement joins TRBV20-1 to TRBJ2-7; D perhaps matches TRBD1 (6 bases). Trimming stripped 6 bases from V and 7 bases from J, with 13 bases between. The CDR3 loop spans 11 amino acids. From germline, CDR1 is DFQATT and CDR2 SNEGSKA (reference sequence). The CDR3 spells CSARTGLEQYF. The CDR3, as DNA: TGCAGTGCCAGAACAGGGCTTGAGCAGTACTTC.

The chain is built from TRBV9 and TRBJ1-6; D unclear. Germline loops: CDR1 SGDLS, CDR2 YYNGEE. The CDR3 is made up of 15 amino acids. With 3 bases removed from V and 6 bases from J, the gap between germline ends came to 13 bases. The CDR3 loop is CASSDHPSGNSPLHF. The CDR3 DNA sequence: TGTGCCAGCAGCGACCATCCATCCGGTAATTCACCCCTCCACTTT.

The rearrangement uses TRBV27 and TRBJ2-1; D ambiguous. Germline V gene sequence: CDR1 MNHEY, CDR2 SMNVEV (reference sequence). This CDR3 is 12 amino acids long. Between the trimmed V and J ends, which lost 4 bases and 9 bases, there was a span of 10 bases. The CDR3 sequence is CASSSLPIEQFF. The CDR3 region has the DNA TGTGCCAGCAGTTCCCTTCCTATTGAGCAGTTCTTC.

This chain joins TRBV7-8 and TRBJ2-1, with TRBD2 as a possible D gene (5 bases). With 6 bases removed from V and 9 bases from J, the gap between germline ends came to 12 bases. CDR3 length: 12 amino acids. The V gene's germline CDR1 is SGHVS and CDR2 FQNEAQ. CDR3 nucleotides: TGTGCCAGCAGGGAGGTAGGGAGTGAGCAGTTCTTC. It encodes CASREVGSEQFF.

The rearrangement joins TRBV28 to TRBJ2-2; the D gene is possibly TRBD1 (6 bases). The length of the CDR3 is 15 residues. Trimming took off 3 bases at V and 1 base at J, with 9 bases between the two ends. Germline-derived CDR1 and CDR2 are MDHEN and SYDVKM. The CDR3 loop is CASSFRTENTGELFF. The CDR3 DNA sequence: TGTGCCAGCAGTTTTCGGACAGAGAACACCGGGGAGCTGTTTTTT.

The chain combines TRBV7-9 with TRBJ2-1; D not resolved. Germline CDR1 and CDR2: SEHNR and FQNEAQ (reference sequence). This CDR3 is built from 10 residues. V was shortened by 5 bases and J by 8 bases, with 4 bases between the two germline ends. This CDR3 reads CASSRDEQFF. The CDR3 nucleotides are TGTGCCAGCAGCCGAGATGAGCAGTTCTTC. Drawing the rest from reference TRBV7-9 and TRBJ2-1, the complete variable domain is DTGVSQNPRHKITKRGQNVTFRCDPISEHNRLYWYRQTLGQGPEFLTYFQNEAQLEKSRLLSDRFSAERPKGSFSTLEIQRTEQGDSAMYLCASSRDEQFFGPGTRLTVL.

This CDR3 reads CAISESLGEQYF. The DNA for the CDR3 is TGTGCCATCAGTGAGTCGCTAGGCGAGCAGTACTTC. The chain couples TRBV10-3 to TRBJ2-7; D uncertain. The V end lost 0 bases, the J end lost 6 bases, and 6 bases lay between the germline ends. Per the germline V gene, CDR1 is ENHRY and CDR2 is SYGVKD. CDR3 length: 12 amino acids.

This sequence joins TRBV19 and TRBJ2-7, with 8 bases lining up with TRBD2. The V segment lost 5 bases and the J segment 0 bases; nucleotides outside the gene matches: 3. The CDR3 has 14 amino acids. Germline loops: CDR1 LNHDA, CDR2 SQIVND (reference sequence). CDR3 residues: CASSERESSYEQYF. The CDR3 nucleotides read TGTGCCAGTAGTGAGCGGGAGAGCTCCTACGAGCAGTACTTC. The entire variable domain, with the rest obtained from reference TRBV19 and TRBJ2-7, is as follows: DGGITQSPKYLFRKEGQNVTLSCEQNLNHDAMYWYRQDPGQGLRLIYYSQIVNDFQKGDIAEGYSVSREKKESFPLTVTSAQKNPTAFYLCASSERESSYEQYFGPGTRLTVT.

V and J are TRBV10-1 and TRBJ2-7, with D maybe TRBD2 (5 bases). Germline values: CDR1 WNHNN, CDR2 SYGVQD (reference sequence). This CDR3 region has 13 residues. Trimming pared 3 bases from V and 5 bases from J, leaving 11 bases between. The CDR3 nucleotides are TGCGCCAGCAGTGAAAAACCCGGGGACGAGCAGTACTTC. This codes for CASSEKPGDEQYF.

This clone showed up just a few times. One end of the junction fails to match germline, which may point to a read error. The rearrangement links TRBV7-7 to TRBJ2-2; 13 positions match TRBD2. This CDR3 is 18 amino acids long. Looked up from germline, CDR1 is SSHAT and CDR2 is FNYEAQ (reference sequence). CDR3 in amino acids: CASSLSLGLAGSTGELFF. The CDR3, as DNA: TGTGCTAGCAGCTTATCCCTGGGACTAGCGGGAAGCACCGGGGAGCTGTTTTTT. Looking up the rest from reference TRBV7-7 and TRBJ2-2 gives the full variable domain: GAGVSQSPRYKVTKRGQDVTLRCDPISSHATLYWYQQALGQGPEFLTYFNYEAQPDKSGLPSDRFSAERPEGSISTLTIQRTEQRDSAMYRCASSLSLGLAGSTGELFFGEGSRLTVL.

This clone appeared once. The chain's CDR3 is CSVGGTGGFYTF. The CDR3 nucleotides read TGCAGCGTTGGGGGGACAGGGGGTTTCTACACCTTC. The V call is TRBV29-1, the J call TRBJ1-2, with TRBD1 matching 11 bases. Germline CDR1 and CDR2: SQVTM and ANQGSEA. This CDR3 is 12 amino acids long. After removal of 4 bases from V and 10 bases from J, the junction contained 5 bases not matched to a gene.

The V gene is TRBV19, the J gene TRBJ2-2, with 10 bases matching TRBD2. CDR3 size: 15 residues. Looked up from germline, CDR1 is LNHDA and CDR2 is SQIVND (reference sequence). Losses at the gene ends were 7 bases for V and 4 bases for J; bases not matched to a gene: 6. The CDR3 DNA is TGTGCCAGTAACCTAGCGGGAGTGGGCACCGGGGAGCTGTTTTTT. This translates into CASNLAGVGTGELFF. Together with reference TRBV19 and TRBJ2-2, the CDR3 gives the full variable domain: DGGITQSPKYLFRKEGQNVTLSCEQNLNHDAMYWYRQDPGQGLRLIYYSQIVNDFQKGDIAEGYSVSREKKESFPLTVTSAQKNPTAFYLCASNLAGVGTGELFFGEGSRLTVL.

This clone was recorded only once. V usage is TRBV10-3 and J usage is TRBJ2-7; perhaps TRBD2 as D (6 bases). Germline V lookup: CDR1 ENHRY, CDR2 SYGVKD. The CDR3 spans 12 residues. Trimming shortened V by 8 bases and J by 6 bases, and 14 bases separated the two germline ends. CDR3 DNA: TGTGCCATCGGGGCGGGATCGGCCGAGCAGTACTTC. Translated, it gives CAIGAGSAEQYF.

The CDR3: CASSGDRAFF. The CDR3 nucleotides read TGTGCCAGCAGCGGGGACAGGGCGTTCTTC. The gene calls are TRBV9 and TRBJ2-1, with 9 bases that match TRBD1. CDR1 is SGDLS, CDR2 YYNGEE, per germline. Trimming at V came to 3 bases and at J to 15 bases, leaving 1 base not matched to a gene. The CDR3 has 10 residues. Together with reference TRBV9 and TRBJ2-1, the CDR3 gives the full variable domain: DSGVTQTPKHLITATGQRVTLRCSPRSGDLSVYWYQQSLDQGLQFLIQYYNGEERAKGNILERFSAQQFPDLHSELNLSSLELGDSALYFCASSGDRAFFGPGTRLTVL.

This chain joins TRBV6-4 and TRBJ2-1, with D perhaps TRBD1 (6 bases). In germline, CDR1 is MRHNA, CDR2 SNTAGT. V lost 3 bases and J lost 10, with 16 bases in between. This CDR3 spans 14 amino acids. The CDR3 coding sequence is TGTGCCAGCAGTGATGGGTTGGACAGTAGGGAGCAGTTCTTC. It codes for CASSDGLDSREQFF.

The chain employs TRBV9 and TRBJ2-7; 8 nucleotides align to TRBD1. Germline V gene lookup returns CDR1 SGDLS and CDR2 YYNGEE. The CDR3 runs to 14 residues. Trimming cost V 4 bases and J 1 base; bases outside gene matches: 4. The CDR3 region is CASSPGTGSYEQYF. CDR3 nucleotide sequence: TGTGCCAGCAGCCCGGGGACAGGTTCCTACGAGCAGTACTTC.

This chain connects TRBV7-9 to TRBJ2-7, with a possible D match to TRBD2 (6 bases). The CDR3 spans 15 residues. Looked up from germline, CDR1 is SEHNR and CDR2 is FQNEAQ (reference sequence). Deletions cut 5 bases from V and 2 bases from J, with 16 bases between. CDR3 DNA sequence: TGTGCCAGCAGCACCATAGCGGAGTACGCCTACGAGCAGTACTTC. This encodes CASSTIAEYAYEQYF.

The chain joins TRBV27 to TRBJ2-7; possibly TRBD1 for D (5 bases). Germline assignment: CDR1 MNHEY and CDR2 SMNVEV (reference sequence). This CDR3 has 15 residues. V shed 4 bases and J shed 3 bases, with 16 bases lying between them. The CDR3 nucleotides read TGTGCCAGCAGTTCGAGACACAGGTTCAACTACGAGCAGTACTTC. Its protein product is CASSSRHRFNYEQYF.

The V and J genes are TRBV5-1 and TRBJ2-1; 12 bases are a match to TRBD2. Germline V gene lookup returns CDR1 SGHRS and CDR2 YFSETQ. Trimming took 1 base from V and 4 from J; bases not matched to a gene: 6. The CDR3 is made up of 17 amino acids. In nucleotides, the CDR3 is TGCGCCAGCAGCTTGACCACTAGCGGGAGGCGGTACAATGAGCAGTTCTTC. Translation: CASSLTTSGRRYNEQFF.

The V and J genes are TRBV7-2 and TRBJ2-3; 10 nucleotides line up with TRBD2. The J segment lost 4 bases and the V segment lost 3 bases, leaving 4 bases of the junction unmatched. The CDR3 covers 15 residues. Germline lookup yields CDR1 SGHTA and CDR2 FQGNSA. CDR3 nucleotides: TGTGCCAGCAGCTTCAGCGGGGGGGCCGCAGATACGCAGTATTTT. It specifies CASSFSGGAADTQYF.

The chain combines TRBV29-1 with TRBJ2-4, with D possibly TRBD2 on 5 matching bases. CDR3 size: 13 residues. In germline, CDR1 is SQVTM, CDR2 ANQGSEA. Trimming took 5 bases from V and 5 from J, leaving 13 bases between them. The CDR3 DNA reads TGCAGCGTTCTCGGGGATGGTCAAAACATTCAGTACTTC. Its translation: CSVLGDGQNIQYF.

The chain employs TRBV14 and TRBJ2-7; D is unresolved. The CDR3 runs 12 residues. Germline-derived CDR1 and CDR2 are SGHDN and FVKESK. V was clipped by 3 bases and J by 1 base, with 4 bases between them. The CDR3 DNA is TGTGCCAGCAGCCACACATCCTACGAGCAGTACTTC. As protein: CASSHTSYEQYF.

The chain has TRBV28 and TRBJ2-7; D is perhaps TRBD1 (5 bases). V was pared by 5 bases and J by 0 bases, with 17 bases between. In germline, CDR1 is MDHEN, CDR2 SYDVKM. The CDR3 consists of 16 residues. The CDR3 here is CASSPYLQVSSYEQYF. The DNA of the CDR3 is TGTGCCAGCAGTCCATACCTACAGGTGAGCTCCTACGAGCAGTACTTC.

This clone was recorded a few times. This sequence joins TRBV6-4 and TRBJ1-2, with 9 positions matching TRBD1. This CDR3 comprises 15 residues. From germline, CDR1 is MRHNA and CDR2 SNTAGT. Trimming took 3 bases from V and 7 from J; bases not matched to a gene: 9. CDR3 amino acids: CASSEDGTGQRGYTF. CDR3 sequence (DNA): TGTGCCAGCAGTGAAGACGGGACAGGGCAACGTGGCTACACCTTC.

CDR3: CASSLIKTGANEQYF. CDR3 DNA sequence: TGTGCCAGCAGCTTAATCAAGACAGGTGCCAACGAGCAGTACTTC. The V and J genes are TRBV7-9 and TRBJ2-7; TRBD1 might be the D (6 bases). The ends were cut back, 2 bases at V and 5 bases at J, with 16 bases in the middle. The CDR3 has 15 residues. Germline V gene sequence: CDR1 SEHNR, CDR2 FQNEAQ (reference sequence). The variable domain in full, completed from reference TRBV7-9 and TRBJ2-7, reads DTGVSQNPRHKITKRGQNVTFRCDPISEHNRLYWYRQTLGQGPEFLTYFQNEAQLEKSRLLSDRFSAERPKGSFSTLEIQRTEQGDSAMYLCASSLIKTGANEQYFGPGTRLTVT.

The rearrangement joins TRBV27 to TRBJ2-2, with 8 positions matching TRBD1. Germline V gives CDR1 MNHEY, CDR2 SMNVEV (reference sequence). The CDR3 sequence is 16 residues long. Trimming removed 5 bases from V and 5 bases from J; junction bases left unmatched: 10. CDR3 loop: CASSKPGQAVTGELFF. In nucleotides, the CDR3 is TGTGCCAGCAGTAAGCCGGGACAGGCCGTTACCGGGGAGCTGTTTTTT.

This clone was counted only a few times. The CDR3 loop reads CASSIGEDSNQPQHF. For the CDR3, the DNA is TGTGCCAGTAGTATAGGAGAGGATAGCAATCAGCCCCAGCATTTT. This chain uses TRBV19 with TRBJ1-5; D gene unclear. V gave up 1 base and J gave up 0 bases, with 7 bases separating them. This CDR3 has 15 amino acids. In germline, CDR1 is LNHDA, CDR2 SQIVND (reference sequence).

The chain recombines TRBV15 with TRBJ1-6; D is possibly TRBD1 (5 bases). V lost 0 bases, J lost 7 bases, and 7 bases lay in between. The CDR3 sequence is 14 residues long. Germline CDR1 LNHNV, CDR2 YYDKDF (reference sequence). This CDR3 reads CATSREGQNSPLHF. CDR3 in DNA: TGTGCCACCAGCAGAGAAGGACAAAATTCACCCCTCCACTTT.